Listed here is a single T cell receptor (beta chain). Antigen: not known. Assay used: immunoSEQ multiplex PCR; TCRdb lists only in-frame clones, some missing. The data contain more than 40,000 clones, 77% of them singletons. Looked up from germline, CDR1 is KGHSY and CDR2 is FQNENV. The ends were cut back, 6 bases at V and 5 bases at J, with 19 bases in the middle. The CDR3 loop spans 15 amino acids. The data derive from a study of vaccination effects on CD4 cells after COVID-19. Study-wide points: Vaccine- and infection-induced clones showed marked clonal contraction late following vaccination.

Antigen-specific CD4+ T cells expanded by the ViraFEST assay with viral peptide pools were then sequenced. Scientists isolated CD4+ T cells after an approximately ten-day culture period ended. Nucleocapsid antibody tests were negative, and the vaccine recipients had no prior SARS-CoV-2 infection. The clonotype was recovered from a human donor who received a COVID-19 vaccine. Specimen: CD4+ T cells from PBMCs cultured with HCoV-NL63 spike peptides, collected before COVID-19 vaccination. This chain joins TRBV16 and TRBJ2-5; the D gene is possibly TRBD1 (7 bases). The CDR3 region has the DNA TGTGCCAGCAGTCCGCACGGAGGGGGCACGGAGACCCAGTACTTC. Its translation is CASSPHGGGTETQYF.